Presented here are 13 T cell receptor beta chains from one specimen sequenced in a study of blood T cell repertoires in COVID-19. The repertoire was sequenced with immunoSEQ multiplex PCR; TCRdb's copy has only in-frame clones and lacks some. This table holds tens of thousands of clones, 86% found once. Sequencing was carried out using peripheral blood. The receptors come from a human donor with active COVID-19. The donor label of this sample is uncertain.

The chain employs TRBV7-2 and TRBJ2-5; TRBD2 might be the D (5 bases). In germline, CDR1 is SGHTA, CDR2 FQGNSA. This CDR3 comprises 13 residues. Trimming left V 7 bases short and J 1 base short, with 10 bases between. Written as DNA, the CDR3 is TGTGCCAGCACAGGACTTCCCCAAGAGACCCAGTACTTC. Translated, it gives CASTGLPQETQYF.

The gene calls are TRBV9 and TRBJ2-1; D gene uncertain. CDR1 and CDR2 from the germline V gene are SGDLS and YYNGEE. This CDR3 is 16 amino acids long. With 0 bases removed from V and 7 bases from J, the gap between germline ends came to 17 bases. The DNA for the CDR3 is TGTGCCAGCAGCGTAGGACACTCCTTGATACTGAATGAGCAGTTCTTC. Translation: CASSVGHSLILNEQFF.

V gene TRBV19 combines with J gene TRBJ1-5; D gene uncertain. CDR1 is LNHDA, CDR2 SQIVND, per germline (reference sequence). V was shortened by 3 bases and J by 0 bases, with 15 bases between the two germline ends. This CDR3 contains 17 residues. CDR3 nucleotide sequence: TGTGCCAGTAGTATGTGGAGTGAGGATTATAGCAATCAGCCCCAGCATTTT. Its translation: CASSMWSEDYSNQPQHF.

This chain connects TRBV30 to TRBJ2-3; 16 bases fit TRBD2. With V trimmed by 7 bases and J by 5 bases, 15 bases remained unmatched. The CDR3 is 18 residues long. Germline-derived CDR1 and CDR2 are GTSNPN and SVGIG (reference sequence). For the CDR3, the DNA is TGTGCCTCCACCCTGGGACTAGCGGGGGGGGCCTGGCGAGATACGCAGTATTTT. Its translation is CASTLGLAGGAWRDTQYF.

The chain links TRBV11-3 to TRBJ2-5; a possible D gene is TRBD1 (5 bases). Germline V gene lookup returns CDR1 SGHNT and CDR2 YENEEA. V was clipped by 1 base and J by 4 bases, with 10 bases between them. The CDR3 totals 14 residues. The CDR3 DNA sequence: TGTGCCAGCAGCTTAGGCAGGGTCGGAGAGACCCAGTACTTC. Translated, it gives CASSLGRVGETQYF.

The CDR3 DNA follows: TGTGCCTGGAGTTTAATCCGGCCAGGGGGGCAGGTCAACACTGAAGCTTTCTTT. Translated: CAWSLIRPGGQVNTEAFF. This chain links TRBV30 with TRBJ1-1, with TRBD1 matching 7 bases. CDR3 length: 18 amino acids. The germline CDR1 and CDR2 sequences are GTSNPN and SVGIG (reference sequence). J lost 2 bases, V lost 2 bases, and 17 bases had no gene match.

The CDR3 region is CASSQVSGQTQYF. For the CDR3, the DNA is TGCGCCAGCAGCCAAGTTAGCGGGCAGACCCAGTACTTC. The chain has TRBV4-1 and TRBJ2-5, with TRBD2 matching over 7 bases. The V gene end was trimmed by 1 base and the J gene end by 6 bases; junction bases not matched to a gene: 2. This CDR3 comprises 13 residues. The germline CDR1 and CDR2 sequences are MGHRA and YSYEKL.

The chain employs TRBV19 and TRBJ1-5; D not certain. The CDR3 spans 16 residues. Trimming stripped 5 bases from V and 1 base from J, with 15 bases between. CDR1 is LNHDA and CDR2 is SQIVND in the germline V gene (reference sequence). Written as DNA, the CDR3 is TGTGCCAGTAGTCGCCAGGTTGCGATAAGCAATCAGCCCCAGCATTTT. Its protein product is CASSRQVAISNQPQHF.

The chain carries TRBV7-2 and TRBJ1-4, with D perhaps matching TRBD1 (6 bases). The CDR3 covers 19 residues. CDR1 is SGHTA, CDR2 FQGNSA, per germline. Trimming stripped 4 bases from V and 3 bases from J, with 24 bases between. The CDR3 sequence: CASSSRYRGGRRANEKLFF. The DNA for the CDR3 is TGTGCCAGCAGCTCCCGGTACCGCGGGGGGCGCCGAGCTAATGAAAAACTGTTTTTT.

This sequence joins TRBV27 and TRBJ2-3, with a tentative D call TRBD2 (6 bases). This CDR3 comprises 15 residues. Germline V gene sequence: CDR1 MNHEY, CDR2 SMNVEV (reference sequence). V lost 6 bases and J 5 bases, leaving 18 bases between the germline ends. Here the CDR3 DNA reads TGTGCCAGCAGCCGACCGGGATTGGGGGGAGATACGCAGTATTTT. This sequence encodes CASSRPGLGGDTQYF.

The J gene is TRBJ1-4, the V gene TRBV28; 7 nucleotides match TRBD1. Germline CDR1 MDHEN, CDR2 SYDVKM. The V segment lost 0 bases and the J segment 7 bases; nucleotides outside the gene matches: 5. The CDR3 contains 15 residues. In nucleotides, the CDR3 is TGTGCCAGCAGTTTATGGCAGGGGGTCGCTGAAAAACTGTTTTTT. Translated: CASSLWQGVAEKLFF. The full variable domain, with the rest looked up from reference TRBV28 and TRBJ1-4, is DVKVTQSSRYLVKRTGEKVFLECVQDMDHENMFWYRQDPGLGLRLIYFSYDVKMKEKGDIPEGYSVSREKKERFSLILESASTNQTSMYLCASSLWQGVAEKLFFGSGTQLSVL.

V gene TRBV19 combines with J gene TRBJ2-7, with a tentative D call TRBD2 (5 bases). This CDR3 has 13 amino acids. Between the trimmed V and J ends, which lost 4 bases and 2 bases, there was a span of 9 bases. Germline V lookup: CDR1 LNHDA, CDR2 SQIVND (reference sequence). The CDR3 is CASSTGEAYEQYF. The CDR3 DNA follows: TGTGCCAGTAGTACCGGGGAAGCCTACGAGCAGTACTTC.

V and J are TRBV19 and TRBJ2-3; no reliable D call. The germline gives CDR1 LNHDA, CDR2 SQIVND (reference sequence). This CDR3 has 18 residues. V lost 4 bases, J lost 4 bases, and 24 bases lay in between. The CDR3 is CASSTQQIRLSAADTQYF. The CDR3 region has the DNA TGTGCCAGTAGTACTCAACAGATCAGGTTGTCTGCAGCAGATACGCAGTATTTT.